These 9 T cell receptor beta chains came from one sample sequenced in a study of cytomegalovirus exposure and HLA in healthy donors. Clones were sequenced by immunoSEQ multiplex PCR, and TCRdb holds only the in-frame ones, with some missing. The sample has some 90,000 clones; roughly nine tenths are singletons. The sequenced sample was PBMCs. All receptors come from a woman aged 30 to 39 in good health and CMV-seronegative.

This clone was detected only a few times. The chain joins TRBV7-9 to TRBJ2-2, with 7 bases lining up with TRBD2. Germline trimming cut 5 bases from V and 5 bases from J; bases unmatched to any gene: 8. This CDR3 is 15 amino acids long. Germline loops: CDR1 SEHNR, CDR2 FQNEAQ (reference sequence). CDR3 residues: CASSVQGGPTGELFF. The DNA of the CDR3 is TGTGCCAGCAGCGTTCAGGGAGGGCCTACCGGGGAGCTGTTTTTT.

V usage is TRBV27 and J usage is TRBJ2-7; perhaps TRBD1 as D (5 bases). CDR1 MNHEY and CDR2 SMNVEV come from the germline V gene (reference sequence). V was shortened by 1 base and J by 2 bases, with 9 bases between the two germline ends. The CDR3 length is 14 residues. Here the CDR3 DNA reads TGTGCCAGCAGTTTATACCAGGGCACCTACGAGCAGTACTTC. Protein product: CASSLYQGTYEQYF.

The chain recombines TRBV11-2 with TRBJ2-3; D unresolved. Germline loops: CDR1 SGHAT, CDR2 FQNNGV. Trimming removed 1 base at V and 7 bases at J, with 6 bases between. This CDR3 has 12 amino acids. The CDR3 nucleotides read TGTGCCAGCAGCTTAGGGAGTAATACGCAGTATTTT. The encoded protein is CASSLGSNTQYF. Supplemented by reference TRBV11-2 and TRBJ2-3, the full variable domain reads EAGVAQSPRYKIIEKRQSVAFWCNPISGHATLYWYQQILGQGPKLLIQFQNNGVVDDSQLPKDRFSAERLKGVDSTLKIQPAKLEDSAVYLCASSLGSNTQYFGPGTRLTVL.

V gene TRBV5-8 combines with J gene TRBJ1-6; D remains ambiguous. The CDR3 consists of 17 residues. Germline V gene lookup returns CDR1 SGHTS and CDR2 YDEGEE. Trimming took 4 bases from V and 1 from J, leaving 15 bases between them. This CDR3 reads CASSLGGVGSYNSPLHF. CDR3 sequence (DNA): TGTGCCAGCAGCCTGGGCGGGGTTGGATCCTATAATTCACCCCTCCACTTT.

The V call is TRBV5-1, the J call TRBJ2-7; D gene ambiguous. The CDR3 is 14 amino acids. V was clipped by 4 bases and J by 0 bases, with 11 bases between them. The germline gives CDR1 SGHRS, CDR2 YFSETQ. The CDR3 here is CASSPVRGSYEQYF. DNA of the CDR3: TGCGCCAGCAGCCCGGTGCGAGGCTCCTACGAGCAGTACTTC.

This clone was observed once. This chain connects TRBV7-8 to TRBJ1-2; D not resolved. The CDR3 covers 12 residues. Germline V gives CDR1 SGHVS, CDR2 FQNEAQ. Trimming cost V 2 bases and J 13 bases, with 14 bases left between them. The CDR3 sequence: CASSLKWSGVTF. CDR3 bases: TGTGCCAGCAGCTTAAAATGGTCCGGGGTCACCTTC. The full variable domain, in which reference TRBV7-8 and TRBJ1-2 provide the parts outside the CDR3, is GAGVSQSPRYKVAKRGQDVALRCDPISGHVSLFWYQQALGQGPEFLTYFQNEAQLDKSGLPSDRFFAERPEGSVSTLKIQRTQQEDSAVYLCASSLKWSGVTFGSGTRLTVV.

This clone was observed a handful of times. The chain combines TRBV6-6 with TRBJ1-1, with 9 bases fitting TRBD1. CDR1 and CDR2 (germline): MNHNY, SVGAGI (reference sequence). There are 14 residues in the CDR3. J lost 2 bases, V lost 6 bases, and 4 bases had no gene match. CDR3 bases: TGTGCCAGCAGAACGGGACAGGGTAACACTGAAGCTTTCTTT. Its protein product is CASRTGQGNTEAFF.

The chain uses TRBV2 and TRBJ2-4; D is ambiguous. The germline gives CDR1 SNHLY, CDR2 FYNNEI. This CDR3 has 13 residues. V was shortened by 3 bases and J by 5 bases, with 8 bases between the two germline ends. CDR3 nucleotide sequence: TGTGCCAGCAGTGACTCCCCAGAAAACATTCAGTACTTC. This gives the protein CASSDSPENIQYF.

The chain links TRBV6-1 to TRBJ2-3; 7 bases map to TRBD1. The J segment lost 6 bases and the V segment lost 4 bases, leaving 7 bases of the junction unmatched. CDR1 and CDR2 from the germline V gene are MNHNS and SASEGT. This CDR3 is 14 amino acids long. In DNA, the CDR3 is TGTGCCAGCAGTGGACCTACAGGGGCGGATACGCAGTATTTT. Translating it yields CASSGPTGADTQYF.